What follows describes a single T cell receptor beta chain. What it recognizes is unknown. The DNA is omitted, as the CDR3 cannot be located on it reliably, and the CDR3 follows TCRdb's listing. Germline assignment: CDR1 MNHNY and CDR2 SVGAGI (reference sequence). The CDR3 is 16 amino acids in total, end residues counted. The sample belongs to a study of a mutant IDH1 vaccine in newly diagnosed glioma. Across the study: Beginning 4-6 weeks after radiotherapy alone, or with temozolomide cycles, vaccination took place. Radiotherapy, temozolomide, or both had been given previously, and both were given to most.

As to time point: week 5, during vaccination. Doses of 300 ug of mutant IDH1 20-mer peptide were given with topical imiquimod. Data came from immunoSEQ multiplex PCR; TCRdb stores just in-frame clones and leaves some out. The profile shows about 25,000 clones, 75% to 80% of them singletons. General study findings and limits: Changes in top peripheral clonotypes did not appear linked to pseudoprogression. Overall, about 92% of patients had vaccine-induced immune responses.

The chain links TRBV6-6 to TRBJ2-3. The TCR originated in a man in his forties with glioma. The sequencing here drew on PBMCs, taken from a glioma patient whose treatment included an IDH1 peptide vaccine. The CDR3 loop reads CASSYFGPGAGDTQYF.